This T cell receptor beta chain originates from a study of human T cells and chemical hapten exposure. TCRdb re-called the RACE reads through MiXCR, storing one row per CDR3 protein. The sample has just over 350,000 distinct CDR3 sequences, roughly 6% seen once; the top ten hold 5% to 6%. This clonotype has at least ten counts. Indicated time point: patch test 2, 6 weeks after DPC sensitization. Described treatment: therapeutic diphenylcyclopropenone sensitization with weekly scalp DPC. The material sequenced was whole blood, taken in connection with sensitization to the hapten diphenylcyclopropenone (DPC). This clonotype was obtained from a woman aged 18 to 35 with alopecia areata. Some clones in this sample may be carry-over from other donors' samples.

In nucleotides, the CDR3 is TGTGCCAGAAGCCCCAATTCGCTTCCTAACTATGGCTACACCTTC. This gives the protein CARSPNSLPNYGYTF. This chain connects TRBV5-3 to TRBJ1-2, with D uncertain. TRBV5-3 is given ORF status, its function remaining uncertain. V was clipped by 4 bases and J by 0 bases, with 13 bases between them. This CDR3 contains 15 residues.